This T cell receptor beta chain was profiled in a study of monozygotic twins with inflammatory bowel disease. As to this clonotype: Its target is unknown.

TCRdb reprocessed the 5' RACE reads; each CDR3 protein has one entry and no DNA is given. In total, the table holds 400,000 to 500,000 distinct CDR3 sequences. General study points: With others, IBD patients shared fewer clonotypes than healthy twins did, especially with disease activity. Among patients, repertoires may have gained variability from differing immunosuppressive treatments.

Sequenced sample: blood. The TCR originated in a human donor with ulcerative colitis or Crohn's disease, or a healthy co-twin of an affected twin (not recorded which).

The CDR3 loop is CASSLRDRGFLSPIEDGYTF. The genes are TRBV14 and TRBJ1-2; TCRdb designates TRBD1, a call that cannot be tested without DNA. This CDR3 is 20 amino acids long. Germline V gene data show CDR1 as SGHDN and CDR2 as FVKESK.